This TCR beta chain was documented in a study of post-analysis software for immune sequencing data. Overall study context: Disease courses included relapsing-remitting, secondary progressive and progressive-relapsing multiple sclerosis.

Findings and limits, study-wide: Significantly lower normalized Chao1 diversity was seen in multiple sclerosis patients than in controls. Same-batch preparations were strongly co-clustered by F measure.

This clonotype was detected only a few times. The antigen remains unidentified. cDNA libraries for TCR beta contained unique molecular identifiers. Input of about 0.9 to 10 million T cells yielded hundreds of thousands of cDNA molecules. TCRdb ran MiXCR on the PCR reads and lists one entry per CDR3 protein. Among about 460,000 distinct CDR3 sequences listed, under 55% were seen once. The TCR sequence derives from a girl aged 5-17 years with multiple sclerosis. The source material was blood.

The CDR3 loop is CASSLGQEPYEQYF. The CDR3 bases are TGCGCCAGCAGCTTGGGCCAGGAGCCCTACGAGCAGTACTTC. The rearrangement links TRBV5-1 to TRBJ2-7; D remains unclear. CDR1 SGHRS and CDR2 YFSETQ come from the germline V gene. Between the trimmed V and J ends, which lost 0 bases and 2 bases, there was a span of 9 bases. The CDR3 contains 14 residues. Filled out from reference TRBV5-1 and TRBJ2-7, the complete variable domain reads KAGVTQTPRYLIKTRGQQVTLSCSPISGHRSVSWYQQTPGQGLQFLFEYFSETQRNKGNFPGRFSGRQFSNSRSEMNVSTLELGDSALYLCASSLGQEPYEQYFGPGTRLTVT.